Listed below are T cell receptor beta chains from one sample, sequenced in a study of siplizumab effects on memory and regulatory T cells. TCRdb keeps only in-frame clones here, not all; method: immunoSEQ multiplex PCR. The sample records about 18,000 clones, 44% being singletons. No antigen is known for these receptors. Sample: CFSE-low (dividing) CD4+ T cells sorted from an allogeneic mixed lymphocyte reaction. These receptors were collected from a human donor in good health; the cells came from an allogeneic mixed lymphocyte reaction. Some clones in this sample may be carry-over from other donors' samples. Each CDR3 is given with its conserved first and last residue. Each record gives: J gene, clone size, D gene, CDR3 length, V gene, CDR3 protein, CDR3 DNA. A D gene is named only where the DNA matches it firmly. The size of a clone is reported for some rows only, either as once, few or many, or as a class for expanded clones.

j_gene: TRBJ1-5; abundance: medium-sized; d_gene: TRBD1; len: 14; v_gene: TRBV2; CDR3aa: CASRTGEIAITQHF; CDR3nt: TGTGCCAGCCGGACAGGCGAGATAGCAATAACCCAGCATTTT
j_gene: TRBJ2-1; abundance: -; d_gene: -; len: 11; v_gene: TRBV10-3; CDR3aa: CAISALNEQFF; CDR3nt: TGTGCCATCAGTGCACTTAATGAGCAGTTCTTC
j_gene: TRBJ1-1; abundance: -; d_gene: -; len: 14; v_gene: TRBV18; CDR3aa: CASSPQGPQTEAFF; CDR3nt: TGTGCCAGCTCACCACAAGGTCCACAGACTGAAGCTTTCTTT
j_gene: TRBJ1-1; abundance: -; d_gene: TRBD1; len: 14; v_gene: TRBV4-1; CDR3aa: CASRLHSRGSEAFF; CDR3nt: TGCGCCAGCAGACTCCATTCCAGGGGGTCTGAAGCTTTCTTT
j_gene: TRBJ2-1; abundance: -; d_gene: TRBD2; len: 15; v_gene: TRBV4-2; CDR3aa: CASSPSGGPYGEQFF; CDR3nt: TGTGCCAGCAGCCCTAGCGGGGGACCTTATGGTGAGCAGTTCTTC
j_gene: TRBJ2-7; abundance: -; d_gene: TRBD2; len: 17; v_gene: TRBV6-1; CDR3aa: CASSEFQGLAGFYEQYF; CDR3nt: TGTGCCAGCAGTGAATTTCAAGGGCTAGCGGGGTTCTACGAGCAGTACTTC
j_gene: TRBJ2-7; abundance: -; d_gene: -; len: 13; v_gene: TRBV28; CDR3aa: CASARVPSYEQYF; CDR3nt: TGTGCCAGCGCCCGGGTTCCCTCCTACGAGCAGTACTTC
j_gene: TRBJ1-3; abundance: -; d_gene: TRBD1; len: 18; v_gene: TRBV27; CDR3aa: CASRRDRNPVGPGNTIYF; CDR3nt: TGTGCCAGCAGGCGGGACAGGAACCCCGTTGGGCCCGGAAACACCATATATTTT
j_gene: TRBJ2-7; abundance: few; d_gene: -; len: 14; v_gene: TRBV6-1; CDR3aa: CASSPRADSYEQYF; CDR3nt: TGTGCCAGCAGCCCGCGGGCGGACTCCTACGAGCAGTACTTC
j_gene: TRBJ2-3; abundance: few; d_gene: TRBD2; len: 17; v_gene: TRBV7-9; CDR3aa: CASSFWRDSGGVDTQYF; CDR3nt: TGTGCCAGCAGCTTTTGGCGCGATAGCGGGGGGGTTGATACGCAGTATTTT
j_gene: TRBJ2-6; abundance: -; d_gene: -; len: 15; v_gene: TRBV5-1; CDR3aa: CASSLVAGANNVLTF; CDR3nt: TGCGCCAGCAGCTTGGTGGCAGGCGCCAACAACGTCCTGACTTTC
j_gene: TRBJ1-1; abundance: -; d_gene: TRBD1; len: 14; v_gene: TRBV6-6; CDR3aa: CASSSLTGRTEAFF; CDR3nt: TGTGCCAGCAGTTCGCTGACAGGGAGAACTGAAGCTTTCTTT
j_gene: TRBJ2-3; abundance: -; d_gene: TRBD2; len: 17; v_gene: TRBV9; CDR3aa: CASSPWSSLAVTDTQYF; CDR3nt: TGTGCCAGCAGCCCTTGGTCCTCGCTAGCGGTCACAGATACGCAGTATTTT
j_gene: TRBJ2-2; abundance: -; d_gene: -; len: 15; v_gene: TRBV6-5; CDR3aa: CASRRGLVNTGELFF; CDR3nt: TGTGCCAGCAGAAGAGGACTGGTGAACACCGGGGAGCTGTTTTTT
j_gene: TRBJ2-3; abundance: medium-sized; d_gene: -; len: 11; v_gene: TRBV4-2; CDR3aa: CASSQDWRTTF; CDR3nt: TGTGCCAGCAGCCAAGATTGGAGAACTACTTTT
j_gene: TRBJ2-2; abundance: -; d_gene: -; len: 17; v_gene: TRBV5-1; CDR3aa: CASSPGGGPVNTGELFF; CDR3nt: TGCGCCAGCAGCCCGGGTGGAGGTCCTGTAAACACCGGGGAGCTGTTTTTT
j_gene: TRBJ1-5; abundance: medium-sized; d_gene: -; len: 15; v_gene: TRBV2; CDR3aa: CASRAEAISNQPQHF; CDR3nt: TGTGCCAGCAGAGCGGAGGCGATTAGCAATCAGCCCCAGCATTTT
j_gene: TRBJ2-7; abundance: many; d_gene: TRBD2; len: 13; v_gene: TRBV7-9; CDR3aa: CASNRLASNEQYF; CDR3nt: TGTGCCAGCAACAGACTAGCGAGTAACGAGCAGTACTTC
j_gene: TRBJ2-5; abundance: few; d_gene: -; len: 15; v_gene: TRBV5-1; CDR3aa: CASSLAGLLQETQYF; CDR3nt: TGCGCCAGCAGCTTGGCAGGCCTACTCCAAGAGACCCAGTACTTC
j_gene: TRBJ2-7; abundance: -; d_gene: TRBD1; len: 14; v_gene: TRBV6-6; CDR3aa: CASRPGQGSYEQYF; CDR3nt: TGTGCCAGCAGACCGGGACAGGGTTCCTACGAGCAGTACTTC
j_gene: TRBJ1-1; abundance: medium-sized; d_gene: -; len: 13; v_gene: TRBV30; CDR3aa: CAWREQIYTEAFF; CDR3nt: TGTGCCTGGAGAGAACAGATATACACTGAAGCTTTCTTT
j_gene: TRBJ2-1; abundance: few; d_gene: TRBD1; len: 15; v_gene: TRBV7-3; CDR3aa: CASSLGQGNYNEQFF; CDR3nt: TGTGCCAGCAGCCTGGGACAGGGAAACTACAATGAGCAGTTCTTC
j_gene: TRBJ2-2; abundance: few; d_gene: TRBD1; len: 13; v_gene: TRBV2; CDR3aa: CASSEAGQGELFF; CDR3nt: TGTGCCAGCAGTGAAGCGGGACAGGGGGAGCTGTTTTTT
j_gene: TRBJ1-1; abundance: -; d_gene: -; len: 12; v_gene: TRBV6-6; CDR3aa: CASSYARDGAFF; CDR3nt: TGTGCCAGCAGTTATGCCCGGGACGGAGCTTTCTTT
j_gene: TRBJ2-1; abundance: many; d_gene: -; len: 14; v_gene: TRBV27; CDR3aa: CASSLFGRYNEQFF; CDR3nt: TGTGCCAGCAGTTTATTTGGGAGGTACAATGAGCAGTTCTTC
j_gene: TRBJ2-7; abundance: medium-sized; d_gene: -; len: 15; v_gene: TRBV7-3; CDR3aa: CASSPGGAQTYEQYF; CDR3nt: TGTGCCAGCAGCCCCGGGGGAGCCCAAACCTACGAGCAGTACTTC
j_gene: TRBJ2-3; abundance: -; d_gene: TRBD1; len: 16; v_gene: TRBV5-1; CDR3aa: CASSPRTGVGTDTQYF; CDR3nt: TGCGCCAGCAGCCCCCGGACAGGGGTTGGCACAGATACGCAGTATTTT
j_gene: TRBJ2-1; abundance: -; d_gene: -; len: 16; v_gene: TRBV9; CDR3aa: CASSVVGVTGTGEQFF; CDR3nt: TGTGCCAGCAGCGTAGTGGGGGTTACCGGGACCGGTGAGCAGTTCTTC
j_gene: TRBJ2-5; abundance: -; d_gene: -; len: 15; v_gene: TRBV7-2; CDR3aa: CASSHLRGGGETQYF; CDR3nt: TGTGCCAGCAGCCACCTGCGGGGAGGGGGAGAGACCCAGTACTTC
j_gene: TRBJ2-2; abundance: -; d_gene: -; len: 11; v_gene: TRBV10-3; CDR3aa: CASRGTGELFF; CDR3nt: TGTGCCAGCAGGGGCACCGGGGAGCTGTTTTTT
j_gene: TRBJ2-2; abundance: -; d_gene: -; len: 15; v_gene: TRBV9; CDR3aa: CASSPRSLYTGELFF; CDR3nt: TGTGCCAGCAGCCCTCGAAGCCTGTACACCGGGGAGCTGTTTTTT
j_gene: TRBJ2-7; abundance: few; d_gene: TRBD1; len: 16; v_gene: TRBV7-9; CDR3aa: CASSLTGGAGLSEQYF; CDR3nt: TGTGCCAGCAGCCTCACAGGGGGCGCCGGACTGTCCGAGCAGTACTTC
j_gene: TRBJ1-1; abundance: medium-sized; d_gene: -; len: 11; v_gene: TRBV29-1; CDR3aa: CSVAPYTEAFF; CDR3nt: TGCAGCGTTGCCCCTTACACTGAAGCTTTCTTT
j_gene: TRBJ2-7; abundance: -; d_gene: -; len: 18; v_gene: TRBV11-3; CDR3aa: CASSLDGVGGLVFYEQYF; CDR3nt: TGTGCCAGCAGCTTAGATGGAGTTGGAGGTCTGGTGTTTTACGAGCAGTACTTC
j_gene: TRBJ2-1; abundance: medium-sized; d_gene: -; len: 17; v_gene: TRBV21-1; CDR3aa: CASSPSRTPGGNNEQFF; CDR3nt: TGTGCCAGCAGCCCCTCCCGAACTCCGGGCGGTAACAATGAGCAGTTCTTC
j_gene: TRBJ2-3; abundance: -; d_gene: -; len: 15; v_gene: TRBV7-9; CDR3aa: CASSLNNGGADTQYF; CDR3nt: TGTGCCAGCAGCTTAAACAACGGGGGCGCAGATACGCAGTATTTT